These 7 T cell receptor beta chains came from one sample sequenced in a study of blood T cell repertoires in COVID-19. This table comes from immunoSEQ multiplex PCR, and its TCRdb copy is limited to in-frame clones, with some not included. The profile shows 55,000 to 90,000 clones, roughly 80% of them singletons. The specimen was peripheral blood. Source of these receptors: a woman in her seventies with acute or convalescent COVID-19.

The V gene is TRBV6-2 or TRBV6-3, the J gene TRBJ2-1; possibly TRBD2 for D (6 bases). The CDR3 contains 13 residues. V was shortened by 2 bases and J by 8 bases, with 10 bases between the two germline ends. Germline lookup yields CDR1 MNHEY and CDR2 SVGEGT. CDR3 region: CASSYGTPDEQFF. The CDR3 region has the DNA TGTGCCAGCAGTTACGGGACTCCGGATGAGCAGTTCTTC.

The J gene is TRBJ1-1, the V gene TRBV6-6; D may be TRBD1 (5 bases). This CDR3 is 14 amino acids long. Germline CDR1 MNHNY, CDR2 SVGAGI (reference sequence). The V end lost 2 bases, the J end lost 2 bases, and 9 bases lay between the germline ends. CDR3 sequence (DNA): TGTGCCAGCAGTTACGGGGGGACTAACACTGAAGCTTTCTTT. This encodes CASSYGGTNTEAFF.

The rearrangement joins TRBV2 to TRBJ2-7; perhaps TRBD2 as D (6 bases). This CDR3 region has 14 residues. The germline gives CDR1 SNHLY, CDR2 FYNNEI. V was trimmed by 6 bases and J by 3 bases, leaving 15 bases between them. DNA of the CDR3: TGTGCCAGCAGCTACGGCGGGACTGACTACGAGCAGTACTTC. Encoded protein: CASSYGGTDYEQYF. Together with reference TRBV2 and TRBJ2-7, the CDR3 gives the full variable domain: EPEVTQTPSHQVTQMGQEVILRCVPISNHLYFYWYRQILGQKVEFLVSFYNNEISEKSEIFDDQFSVERPDGSNFTLKIRSTKLEDSAMYFCASSYGGTDYEQYFGPGTRLTVT.

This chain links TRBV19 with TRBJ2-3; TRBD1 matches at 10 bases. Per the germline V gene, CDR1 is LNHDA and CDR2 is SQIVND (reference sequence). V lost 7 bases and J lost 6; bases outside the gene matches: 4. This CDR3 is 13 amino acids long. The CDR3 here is CASKDRGADTQYF. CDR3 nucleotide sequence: TGTGCCAGTAAGGACAGGGGGGCGGATACGCAGTATTTT.

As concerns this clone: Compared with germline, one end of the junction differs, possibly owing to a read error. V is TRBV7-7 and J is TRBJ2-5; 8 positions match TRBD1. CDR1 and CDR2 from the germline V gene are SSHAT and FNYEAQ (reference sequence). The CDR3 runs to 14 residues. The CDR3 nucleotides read TGTGCTAGCAGCCCCGACAGGGGAGAGTTGACCCAGTACTTC. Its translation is CASSPDRGELTQYF.

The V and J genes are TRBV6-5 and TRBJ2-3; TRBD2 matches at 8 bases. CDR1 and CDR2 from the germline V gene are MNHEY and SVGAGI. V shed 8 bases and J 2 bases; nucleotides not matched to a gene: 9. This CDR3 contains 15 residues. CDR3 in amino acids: CASVQAGDHTDTQYF. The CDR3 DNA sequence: TGTGCCAGCGTCCAAGCGGGGGACCACACAGATACGCAGTATTTT.

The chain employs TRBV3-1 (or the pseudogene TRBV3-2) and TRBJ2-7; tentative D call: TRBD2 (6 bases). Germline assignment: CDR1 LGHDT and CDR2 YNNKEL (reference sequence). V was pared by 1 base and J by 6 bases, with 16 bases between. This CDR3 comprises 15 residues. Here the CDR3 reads CASSQGVAAPFEQYF. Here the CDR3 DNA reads TGTGCCAGCAGCCAAGGGGTAGCGGCGCCCTTCGAGCAGTACTTC.